The 20 T cell receptor beta chains below come from one sample, sequenced in a study of T cells after yellow fever vaccination. TCRdb fed the 5' RACE reads into MiXCR, producing one record per CDR3 protein. The table records 100,000 to 150,000 distinct CDR3 sequences, more than 7.5% of them present only once. Material: CD8+ T cells sorted from PBMCs, obtained on the day of the yellow fever booster vaccination. The source of these receptors is a man aged 18 to 29 who received the YFV17D yellow fever vaccine.

This clonotype was counted at least ten times. The V and J genes are TRBV6-5 and TRBJ2-2; 8 bases match TRBD1. This CDR3 has 12 amino acids. CDR1 is MNHEY, CDR2 SVGAGI, per germline. V was clipped by 11 bases and J by 6 bases; unmatched bases: 5. The CDR3 here is CASTGGPGELFF. The CDR3 DNA sequence: TGTGCCTCCACAGGGGGGCCCGGGGAGCTGTTTTTT.

This clonotype was detected only a few times. The chain is built from TRBV12-3 or TRBV12-4 and TRBJ1-1; no clear D gene. V lost 3 bases to trimming and J lost 11 bases, with 10 bases between them. CDR3 length: 11 residues. The CDR3 is CASSLRTRAFF. In DNA, the CDR3 is TGTGCCAGCAGTTTGCGGACCCGGGCTTTCTTT.

The chain recombines TRBV11-2 with TRBJ2-1; D is uncertain. CDR1 SGHAT and CDR2 FQNNGV come from the germline V gene. Trimming cost V 5 bases and J 8 bases, with 37 bases left between them. The CDR3 loop spans 21 amino acids. The CDR3 bases are TGTGCCAGCAGCCCGAATCCCGCAGTGGGCCGAACCCCAGCGCGTCGCTATGAGCAGTTCTTC. Protein product: CASSPNPAVGRTPARRYEQFF.

This clonotype was seen repeatedly, ten times or more. This chain joins TRBV29-1 and TRBJ2-3, with 9 bases fitting TRBD1. The CDR3 is made up of 13 amino acids. CDR1 is SQVTM, CDR2 ANQGSEA, per germline. The J segment lost 4 bases and the V segment lost 4 bases, leaving 3 bases of the junction unmatched. CDR3 DNA sequence: TGCAGCGTTGCGGGACAGGGATCAGATACGCAGTATTTT. This translates into CSVAGQGSDTQYF.

This clonotype appeared a few times. CDR3: CAISESTLYEQFF. The CDR3 DNA reads as TGTGCCATCAGTGAGTCGACGCTCTATGAGCAGTTCTTC. This chain links TRBV10-3 with TRBJ2-1, with D unclear. The germline CDR1 and CDR2 sequences are ENHRY and SYGVKD. V was shortened by 0 bases and J by 8 bases, with 8 bases between the two germline ends. The CDR3 length is 13 residues.

This chain joins TRBV4-1 and TRBJ1-1; 7 bases are a match to TRBD1. The CDR3 totals 16 residues. Germline CDR1 and CDR2: MGHRA and YSYEKL. V lost 3 bases, J lost 3 bases, and 10 bases stayed unmatched. In nucleotides, the CDR3 is TGCGCCAGCAGCCACTTGAAGGGGGCGTACGACACTGAAGCTTTCTTT. This encodes CASSHLKGAYDTEAFF.

This clonotype was seen more than once but under ten times. The chain links TRBV10-3 to TRBJ1-6; 10 nucleotides agree with TRBD1. The CDR3 totals 15 residues. The germline V gene encodes CDR1 ENHRY and CDR2 SYGVKD. V lost 6 bases and J lost 4; bases outside the gene matches: 3. CDR3 protein: CAIRRDRGYNSPLHF. Here the CDR3 DNA reads TGTGCCATCAGGAGGGACAGGGGATATAATTCACCCCTCCACTTT.

This clonotype occurred a few times. The chain carries TRBV3-1 and TRBJ2-7; D possibly corresponds to TRBD2 (6 bases). V was trimmed by 3 bases and J by 4 bases, leaving 13 bases between them. Germline values: CDR1 LGHDT, CDR2 YNNKEL (reference sequence). The CDR3 is made up of 14 amino acids. CDR3 amino acids: CASSHRLEDYEQYF. As DNA, the CDR3 is TGTGCCAGCAGCCACCGACTAGAAGATTACGAGCAGTACTTC.

This clonotype was recorded many times. The chain combines TRBV5-1 with TRBJ1-1, with D unclear. The length of the CDR3 is 14 residues. Germline V gene data show CDR1 as SGHRS and CDR2 as YFSETQ. The V gene lost 4 bases and the J gene lost 1 base, with 11 bases spanning the gap. The CDR3 bases are TGCGCCAGCAGCCTCGGACGGACGAACACTGAAGCTTTCTTT. Translation: CASSLGRTNTEAFF.

This clonotype was counted many times. The chain uses TRBV3-1 and TRBJ2-2; no firm D call. The CDR3 runs 15 residues. Deletions cut 0 bases from V and 4 bases from J, with 9 bases between. The germline V gene encodes CDR1 LGHDT and CDR2 YNNKEL (reference sequence). The CDR3 spells CASSQEETPTGELFF. The CDR3 DNA sequence: TGTGCCAGCAGCCAAGAGGAGACGCCCACCGGGGAGCTGTTTTTT. Filled out from reference TRBV3-1 and TRBJ2-2, the complete variable domain reads DTAVSQTPKYLVTQMGNDKSIKCEQNLGHDTMYWYKQDSKKFLKIMFSYNNKELIINETVPNRFSPKSPDKAHLNLHINSLELGDSAVYFCASSQEETPTGELFFGEGSRLTVL.

This clonotype was picked up a small number of times. This chain links TRBV9 with TRBJ1-6, with 12 positions matching TRBD1. Germline trimming cut 4 bases from V and 9 bases from J; bases unmatched to any gene: 2. The CDR3 runs to 14 residues. CDR1 is SGDLS, CDR2 YYNGEE, per germline. Here the CDR3 reads CASSSGQGASPLHF. As DNA, the CDR3 is TGTGCCAGCAGCTCGGGACAGGGGGCTTCACCCCTCCACTTT.

This clonotype was picked up many times. The CDR3 bases are TGTGCCAGCAGCCTTGGGACAGTTCGTGGCTACACCTTC. Translating it yields CASSLGTVRGYTF. The J gene is TRBJ1-2, the V gene TRBV5-6, with 7 bases identical to TRBD1. Losses at the gene ends were 4 bases for V and 7 bases for J; bases not matched to a gene: 7. This CDR3 is 13 amino acids long. CDR1 and CDR2 (germline): SGHDT, YYEEEE.

The J gene is TRBJ1-2, the V gene TRBV4-2, with 7 bases matching TRBD1. Germline CDR1 is LGHNA and CDR2 is YNFKEQ. This CDR3 spans 16 amino acids. Germline trimming cut 4 bases from V and 6 bases from J; bases unmatched to any gene: 14. The CDR3, as DNA: TGTGCCAGCAGCCCGTATCTGCCGCCAGGACAGGATGGCTACACCTTC. Translated, it gives CASSPYLPPGQDGYTF.

CDR3 region: CASSDRGRGTEAFF. The CDR3 nucleotides read TGTGCCAGTAGCGACAGGGGGCGAGGTACTGAAGCTTTCTTT. This rearrangement joins TRBV7-6 to TRBJ1-1, with 10 bases matching TRBD1. This CDR3 has 14 residues. CDR1 and CDR2 from the germline V gene are SGHVS and FNYEAQ. Trimming at V came to 9 bases and at J to 5 bases, leaving 9 bases not matched to a gene.

The V call is TRBV14, the J call TRBJ2-1; TRBD2 agrees at 9 bases. With 1 base clipped from V and 8 bases from J, the junction kept 9 bases outside the gene matches. This CDR3 spans 16 amino acids. In germline, CDR1 is SGHDN, CDR2 FVKESK. CDR3 DNA: TGTGCCAGCAGCCAAGTCCGCGGGGGGGGTCACCATGAGCAGTTCTTC. Its protein product is CASSQVRGGGHHEQFF.

This clonotype was counted a few times. The chain joins TRBV7-6 to TRBJ2-3, with TRBD2 as a possible D gene (5 bases). The germline V gene encodes CDR1 SGHVS and CDR2 FNYEAQ. CDR3 size: 15 residues. Trimming took off 3 bases at V and 4 bases at J, with 14 bases between the two ends. CDR3 nucleotides: TGTGCCAGCAGCTTTCGGGGTGGGGAATCAGATACGCAGTATTTT. It encodes CASSFRGGESDTQYF.

V is TRBV21-1 and J is TRBJ2-2; TRBD2, the table's D call, was not compared with the DNA. TRBV21-1 constitutes a pseudogene. The CDR3 loop spans 16 amino acids. This CDR3 reads CASTLREPPATGELFF. The DNA of the CDR3 is TGTGCCAGCACCTTGAGAGAGCCTCCGGCCACCGGGGAGCTGTTTTTT.

As DNA, the CDR3 is TGTGCCAGCAGCTTAGGACGGGGCAACTATGGCTACACCTTC. This gives the protein CASSLGRGNYGYTF. The V and J genes are TRBV7-6 and TRBJ1-2; D may be TRBD1 (5 bases). The CDR3 totals 14 residues. Germline loops: CDR1 SGHVS, CDR2 FNYEAQ. V lost 1 base to trimming and J lost 2 bases, with 8 bases between them.

This clonotype came up many times. The chain's CDR3 is CASTPAPGSYEQYV. The CDR3 nucleotides read TGTGCCAGCACCCCCGCCCCAGGTTCCTACGAGCAGTACGTC. The genes are TRBV12-3 or TRBV12-4 and TRBJ2-7; no firm D call. Trimming removed 7 bases from V and 1 base from J, with 14 bases in between. This CDR3 is 14 amino acids long.

This clonotype was counted at least ten times. J is TRBJ1-1 and V is TRBV5-1; D not resolved. Deletions cut 6 bases from V and 1 base from J, with 10 bases between. The germline gives CDR1 SGHRS, CDR2 YFSETQ. This CDR3 comprises 13 residues. The CDR3 loop is CASTPRENTEAFF. The DNA for the CDR3 is TGCGCCAGCACCCCTAGGGAGAACACTGAAGCTTTCTTT.